This is a list of T cell receptor beta chains from one sample in a study of vaccination and CD4 T cells after COVID-19. TCRdb analysed the PCR reads with MiXCR anew, one entry per CDR3 protein. The sample records about 16,000 distinct CDR3 sequences, around 50% being singletons. These TCRs are of unknown antigen specificity. Sequenced material: CD4+ T cells from blood, cultured in vitro, taken before SARS-CoV-2 vaccination. Receptors were obtained from a human donor who had recovered from COVID-19. Both conserved end residues are part of each CDR3. Fields, in order: V gene, D gene, clone size, J gene, CDR3 DNA, CDR3 protein. The D gene is left open where the match is weak. A clone size is listed for some rows: how often the clone was seen (once, few, many), or a class if it is expanded.

TRBV20-1	-	-	TRBJ2-3	TGCAGTGCCAGAGGCGTCTTGAGCTCCGTCGGCCACACAGATACGCAGTATTTT	CSARGVLSSVGHTDTQYF
TRBV6-1	-	-	TRBJ1-1	TGTGCCACTTCGACCGTCATGAACACTGAAGCTTTCTTT	CATSTVMNTEAFF
TRBV12-3/TRBV12-4	TRBD1	few	TRBJ1-2	TGTGCCAGCATTCCGGACAGGGGAGGGGGCTACACCTTC	CASIPDRGGGYTF
TRBV28	TRBD1	few	TRBJ1-6	TGTGCCAGCAATACAAACCTGGACAGGGGGGGATCACCCCTCCACTTT	CASNTNLDRGGSPLHF
TRBV28	TRBD1	few	TRBJ1-1	TGTGCCAGCAGACTACAGGGGCAGGCTGAAGCTTTCTTT	CASRLQGQAEAFF
TRBV7-9	-	-	TRBJ2-1	TGTGCCAGCAGCCGCTTCGGGGGAGAATTCTCGCAGTTCTTC	CASSRFGGEFSQFF
TRBV30	-	-	TRBJ2-5	TGTGCCCGAGGAAACGGGGTGTGGGAGACCCAGTACTTC	CARGNGVWETQYF
TRBV19	-	-	TRBJ1-6	TGTGCCAGTAGGAGAGCCGGGGGTGTGGTTAATTCACCCCTCCACTTT	CASRRAGGVVNSPLHF
TRBV7-2	-	-	TRBJ1-5	TGTGCCAGCAGCTTAGACGGGGCCCAGCCCCAGCATTTT	CASSLDGAQPQHF
TRBV21-1	-	few	TRBJ1-2	TGTGCCAGCAGCAAAAGTTACAATCGACAGGGGGCGGACTATGGCTACACCTTC	CASSKSYNRQGADYGYTF
TRBV20-1	-	-	TRBJ2-1	TGCAGTGCTAGAGATCCCGAAATTGGTCTGTTCTTC	CSARDPEIGLFF
TRBV20-1	-	-	TRBJ2-5	TGCAGTGCTAGAAGCCGGGACTCTGGGCGAGAGACCCAGTACTTC	CSARSRDSGRETQYF
TRBV19	TRBD1	-	TRBJ1-1	TGTGCCAGTAGTATATTGGCTGGGCAGGGGGGGACTGAAGCTTTCTTT	CASSILAGQGGTEAFF
TRBV11-2	TRBD1	-	TRBJ2-2	TGTGCCAGCCGTACCGGGACAGCCACCGGGGAGCTGTTTTTT	CASRTGTATGELFF
TRBV15	-	-	TRBJ1-5	TGTGCCACCAGCAGAGGGGCAGGGGTCGCTCAGCCCCAGCATTTT	CATSRGAGVAQPQHF